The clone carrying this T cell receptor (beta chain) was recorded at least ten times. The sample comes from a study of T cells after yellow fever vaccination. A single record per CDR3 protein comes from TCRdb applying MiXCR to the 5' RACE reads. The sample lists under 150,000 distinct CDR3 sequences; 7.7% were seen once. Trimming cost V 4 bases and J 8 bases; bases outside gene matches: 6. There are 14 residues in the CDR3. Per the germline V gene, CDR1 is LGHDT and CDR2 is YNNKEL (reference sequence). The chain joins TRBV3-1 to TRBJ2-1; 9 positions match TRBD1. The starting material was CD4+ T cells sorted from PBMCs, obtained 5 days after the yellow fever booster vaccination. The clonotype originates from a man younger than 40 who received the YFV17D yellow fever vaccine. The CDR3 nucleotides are TGTGCCAGCAGCCCCCGGGACAGGGCCGATGAGCAGTTCTTC. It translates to CASSPRDRADEQFF.